Presented here are 14 T cell receptor beta chains from one specimen sequenced in a study of cytomegalovirus exposure and HLA in healthy donors. The PCR contained 60 Vbeta and 13 Jbeta primers. TCRdb's copy holds only in-frame clones and misses some; the assay was immunoSEQ multiplex PCR. The sample data list some 120,000 clones. The source material was PBMCs. All receptors derive from a woman aged 60-75 years in good health and CMV-seronegative.

The rearrangement joins TRBV7-3 to TRBJ1-2, with a tentative D call TRBD1 (6 bases). Trimming stripped 5 bases from V and 5 bases from J, with 9 bases between. This CDR3 comprises 12 residues. The germline V gene encodes CDR1 SGHTA and CDR2 FQGTGA. CDR3 in DNA: TGTGCCAGCAGCGACGGACAGTATGGCTACACCTTC. It translates to CASSDGQYGYTF.

This chain's CDR3 is CASSPGGNSGNTIYF. CDR3 in DNA: TGTGCCAGCTCACCGGGGGGGAACTCTGGAAACACCATATATTTT. The chain links TRBV18 to TRBJ1-3; D may be TRBD1 (5 bases). The germline CDR1 and CDR2 sequences are KGHSH and LQKENI. V shed 3 bases and J shed 0 bases, with 9 bases lying between them. The CDR3 has 15 amino acids.

The rearrangement links TRBV6-5 to TRBJ1-6; D is undetermined. Trimming removed 10 bases at V and 14 bases at J, with 12 bases between. The CDR3 sequence is 10 residues long. Per germline, CDR1 MNHEY and CDR2 SVGAGI. This chain's CDR3 is CATRDHSLHF. The CDR3 DNA reads as TGTGCCACCCGCGATCATTCCCTCCACTTT.

The chain joins TRBV27 to TRBJ1-4, with unresolved D. The CDR3 has 14 residues. Trimming cost V 6 bases and J 0 bases, with 8 bases left between them. The germline V gene encodes CDR1 MNHEY and CDR2 SMNVEV (reference sequence). This chain's CDR3 is CASSPFATNEKLFF. The CDR3 bases are TGTGCCAGCAGCCCATTTGCAACTAATGAAAAACTGTTTTTT.

The chain employs TRBV2 and TRBJ2-3; 8 bases are a match to TRBD2. There are 14 residues in the CDR3. J was trimmed by 10 bases and V by 5 bases; bases with no gene match: 11. CDR1 and CDR2 (germline): SNHLY, FYNNEI. CDR3 nucleotide sequence: TGTGCCAGCAGTCTCGGACTAGCCGGAGGGGCGCAGTATTTT. The encoded protein is CASSLGLAGGAQYF.

The chain combines TRBV5-1 with TRBJ2-7; 10 bases line up with TRBD2. The CDR3 is 15 residues long. V dropped 4 bases and J dropped 2; count of bases not matched to a gene: 6. Looked up from germline, CDR1 is SGHRS and CDR2 is YFSETQ. For the CDR3, the DNA is TGCGCCAGCAGCCAAATGGGACTAGCGACCTACGAGCAGTACTTC. Amino acids: CASSQMGLATYEQYF.

The rearrangement links TRBV29-1 to TRBJ2-3; TRBD1 agrees at 8 bases. The CDR3 covers 13 residues. Germline trimming cut 6 bases from V and 4 bases from J; bases unmatched to any gene: 6. In germline, CDR1 is SQVTM, CDR2 ANQGSEA. The CDR3 bases are TGCAGCGTCCGGGTACAGGGGGCAGATACGCAGTATTTT. Protein product: CSVRVQGADTQYF.

The chain recombines TRBV18 with TRBJ2-3; D is perhaps TRBD1 (6 bases). CDR1 and CDR2 from the germline V gene are KGHSH and LQKENI. The CDR3 spans 15 residues. Trimming pared 3 bases from V and 2 bases from J, leaving 12 bases between. The CDR3 region is CASSPNGDTTDTQYF. CDR3 DNA sequence: TGTGCCAGCTCACCGAACGGGGACACCACAGATACGCAGTATTTT.

The chain carries TRBV6-1 and TRBJ1-2; D is unresolved. V was cut by 1 base and J by 7 bases, with 13 bases left in between. The CDR3 length is 14 residues. Germline V CDR1 and CDR2: MNHNS, SASEGT. The DNA of the CDR3 is TGTGCCAGCAGTGAAGTCCCTGGAGAGGGTGGCTACACCTTC. Protein sequence: CASSEVPGEGGYTF.

V is TRBV30 and J is TRBJ1-5; perhaps TRBD1 as D (5 bases). Trimming pared 3 bases from V and 2 bases from J, leaving 11 bases between. Per germline, CDR1 GTSNPN and CDR2 SVGIG (reference sequence). The CDR3 runs to 14 residues. For the CDR3, the DNA is TGTGCCTGGAGCCAGGGAGGGGGCAATCAGCCCCAGCATTTT. Its protein product is CAWSQGGGNQPQHF.

The J gene is TRBJ1-2, the V gene TRBV9; the match to TRBD1 covers 8 bases. J gave up 0 bases and V 0 bases, and 1 base lay outside the gene matches. This CDR3 comprises 15 residues. The germline gives CDR1 SGDLS, CDR2 YYNGEE. CDR3 amino acids: CASSVADRANYGYTF. The CDR3 coding sequence is TGTGCCAGCAGCGTAGCGGACAGGGCTAACTATGGCTACACCTTC.

J is TRBJ2-2 and V is TRBV6-1; D unresolved. V lost 3 bases and J 7 bases, leaving 6 bases between the germline ends. This CDR3 region has 12 residues. Germline CDR1 MNHNS, CDR2 SASEGT. The CDR3 DNA reads as TGTGCCAGCAGTGATAGTGACGGGGAGCTGTTTTTT. Translation gives CASSDSDGELFF.

The V gene is TRBV7-6, the J gene TRBJ1-5; D call uncertain. The CDR3 totals 13 residues. The germline CDR1 and CDR2 sequences are SGHVS and FNYEAQ. V was trimmed by 2 bases and J by 1 base, leaving 3 bases between them. The CDR3 sequence: CASSLLSNQPQHF. The CDR3 DNA reads as TGTGCCAGCAGCTTACTGAGCAATCAGCCCCAGCATTTT.

The rearrangement links TRBV6-1 to TRBJ1-4, with D possibly matching TRBD1 (6 bases). Germline CDR1 is MNHNS and CDR2 is SASEGT. The length of the CDR3 is 12 residues. With 2 bases removed from V and 8 bases from J, the gap between germline ends came to 6 bases. CDR3 in amino acids: CASSETGEKLFF. The CDR3 DNA reads TGTGCCAGCAGTGAAACAGGGGAAAAACTGTTTTTT.